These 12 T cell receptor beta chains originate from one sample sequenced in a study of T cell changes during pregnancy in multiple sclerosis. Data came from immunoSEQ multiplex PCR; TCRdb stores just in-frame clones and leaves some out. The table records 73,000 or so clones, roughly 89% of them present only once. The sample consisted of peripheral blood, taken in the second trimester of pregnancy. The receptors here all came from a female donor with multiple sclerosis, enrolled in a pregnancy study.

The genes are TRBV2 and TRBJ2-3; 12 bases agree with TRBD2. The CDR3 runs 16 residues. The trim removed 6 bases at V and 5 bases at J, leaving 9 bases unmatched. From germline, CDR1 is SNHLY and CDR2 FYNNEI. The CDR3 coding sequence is TGTGCCAGCAGGCTCCTAGCGGGGGGGCCAGGAGATACGCAGTATTTT. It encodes CASRLLAGGPGDTQYF.

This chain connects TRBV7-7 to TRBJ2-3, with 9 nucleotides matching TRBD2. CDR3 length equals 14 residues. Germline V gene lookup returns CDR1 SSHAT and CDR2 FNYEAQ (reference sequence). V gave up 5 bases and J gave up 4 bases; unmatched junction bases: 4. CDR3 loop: CASSRGGAADTQYF. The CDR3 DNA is TGTGCCAGCAGCCGCGGGGGGGCGGCAGATACGCAGTATTTT.

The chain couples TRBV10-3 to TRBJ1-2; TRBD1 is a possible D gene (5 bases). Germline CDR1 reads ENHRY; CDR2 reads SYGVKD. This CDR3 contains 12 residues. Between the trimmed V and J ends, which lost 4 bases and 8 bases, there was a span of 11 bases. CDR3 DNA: TGTGCCATCAGTGTGAACGGGGGGGGCTACACCTTC. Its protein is CAISVNGGGYTF.

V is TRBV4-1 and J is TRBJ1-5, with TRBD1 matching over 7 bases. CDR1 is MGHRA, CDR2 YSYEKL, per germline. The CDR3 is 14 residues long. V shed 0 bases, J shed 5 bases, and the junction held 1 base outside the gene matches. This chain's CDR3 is CASSQDQGDQPQHF. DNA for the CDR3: TGCGCCAGCAGCCAAGACCAGGGGGATCAGCCCCAGCATTTT.

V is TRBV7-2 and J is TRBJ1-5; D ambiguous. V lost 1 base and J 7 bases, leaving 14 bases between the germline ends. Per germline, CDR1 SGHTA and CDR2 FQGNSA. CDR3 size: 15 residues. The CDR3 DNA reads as TGTGCCAGCAGCTTAGTGGGCAGAAAACAACAGCCCCAGCATTTT. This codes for CASSLVGRKQQPQHF.

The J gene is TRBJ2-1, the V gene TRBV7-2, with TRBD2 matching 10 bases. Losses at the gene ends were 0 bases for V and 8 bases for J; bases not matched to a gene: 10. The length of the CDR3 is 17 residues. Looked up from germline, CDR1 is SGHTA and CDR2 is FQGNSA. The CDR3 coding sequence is TGTGCCAGCAGCTTAGCCCAGCTAGCGGGGGTGTCAGATGAGCAGTTCTTC. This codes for CASSLAQLAGVSDEQFF.

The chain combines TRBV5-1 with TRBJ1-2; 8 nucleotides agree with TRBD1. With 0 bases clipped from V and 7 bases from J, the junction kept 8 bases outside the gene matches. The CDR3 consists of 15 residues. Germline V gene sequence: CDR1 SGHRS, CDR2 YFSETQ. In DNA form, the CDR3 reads TGCGCCAGCAGCTTGGTGGTCAGGGGGCGCGGTGGCTACACCTTC. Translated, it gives CASSLVVRGRGGYTF.

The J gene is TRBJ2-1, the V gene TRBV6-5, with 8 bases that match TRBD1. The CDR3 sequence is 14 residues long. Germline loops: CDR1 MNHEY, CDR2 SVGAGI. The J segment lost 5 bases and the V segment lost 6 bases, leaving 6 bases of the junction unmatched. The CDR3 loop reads CASRRTGSNNEQFF. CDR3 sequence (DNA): TGTGCCAGCAGGCGGACAGGGTCCAACAATGAGCAGTTCTTC.

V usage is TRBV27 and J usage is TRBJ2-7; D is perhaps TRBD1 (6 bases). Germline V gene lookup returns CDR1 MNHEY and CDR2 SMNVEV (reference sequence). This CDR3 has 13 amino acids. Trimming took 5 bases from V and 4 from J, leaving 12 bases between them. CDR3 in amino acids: CASSAGTQYEQYF. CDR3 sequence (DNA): TGTGCCAGCAGTGCCGGGACACAGTACGAGCAGTACTTC.

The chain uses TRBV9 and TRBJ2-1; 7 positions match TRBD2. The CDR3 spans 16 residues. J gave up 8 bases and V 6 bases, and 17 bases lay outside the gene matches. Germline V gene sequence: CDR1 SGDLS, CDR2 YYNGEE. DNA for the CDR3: TGTGCCAGCACCCCCGGGGGGTATCCGGGCAGCGATGAGCAGTTCTTC. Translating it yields CASTPGGYPGSDEQFF.

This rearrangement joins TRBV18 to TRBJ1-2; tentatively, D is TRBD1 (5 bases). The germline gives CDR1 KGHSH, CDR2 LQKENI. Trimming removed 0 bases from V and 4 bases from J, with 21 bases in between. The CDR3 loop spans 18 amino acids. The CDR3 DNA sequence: TGTGCCAGCTCACCACCTGGGACGGCCAGGGACTTAACCTATGGCTACACCTTC. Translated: CASSPPGTARDLTYGYTF.

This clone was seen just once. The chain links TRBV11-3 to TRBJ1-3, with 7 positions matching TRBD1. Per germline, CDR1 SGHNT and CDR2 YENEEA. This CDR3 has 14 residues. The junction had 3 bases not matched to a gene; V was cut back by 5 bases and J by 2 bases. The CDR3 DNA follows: TGTGCCAGCAGCCCGACAGGGCCTGGAAACACCATATATTTT. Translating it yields CASSPTGPGNTIYF.